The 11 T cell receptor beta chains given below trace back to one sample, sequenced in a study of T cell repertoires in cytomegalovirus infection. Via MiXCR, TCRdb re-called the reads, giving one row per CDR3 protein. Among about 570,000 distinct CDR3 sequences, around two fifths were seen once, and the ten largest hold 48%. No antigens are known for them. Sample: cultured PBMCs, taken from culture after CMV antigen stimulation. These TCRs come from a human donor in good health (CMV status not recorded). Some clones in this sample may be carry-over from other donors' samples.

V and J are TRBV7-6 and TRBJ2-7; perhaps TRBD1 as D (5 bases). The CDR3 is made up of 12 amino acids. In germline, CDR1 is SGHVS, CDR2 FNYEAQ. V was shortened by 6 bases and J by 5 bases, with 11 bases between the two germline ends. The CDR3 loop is CASRGARDEQYF. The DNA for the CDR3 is TGTGCCAGCAGAGGGGCCAGGGACGAGCAGTACTTC.

CDR3 sequence (DNA): TGTGCCATCAGTCCCTCGGGGCGGGAGTCAATGCAGCAGTACTTC. Encoded protein: CAISPSGRESMQQYF. The chain combines TRBV10-3 with TRBJ2-7; the match to TRBD2 covers 7 bases. The CDR3 has 15 residues. CDR1 and CDR2 (germline): ENHRY, SYGVKD. V shed 5 bases, J shed 8 bases, and the junction held 15 bases outside the gene matches.

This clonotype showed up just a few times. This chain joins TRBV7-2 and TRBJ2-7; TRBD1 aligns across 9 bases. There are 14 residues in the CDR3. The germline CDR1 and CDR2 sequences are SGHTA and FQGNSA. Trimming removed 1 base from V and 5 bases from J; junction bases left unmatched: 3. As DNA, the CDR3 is TGTGCCAGCAGCTTAGGGACAGGGGCCCACGAGCAGTACTTC. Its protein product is CASSLGTGAHEQYF. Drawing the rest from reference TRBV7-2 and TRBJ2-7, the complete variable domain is GAGVSQSPSNKVTEKGKDVELRCDPISGHTALYWYRQSLGQGLEFLIYFQGNSAPDKSGLPSDRFSAERTGGSVSTLTIQRTQQEDSAVYLCASSLGTGAHEQYFGPGTRLTVT.

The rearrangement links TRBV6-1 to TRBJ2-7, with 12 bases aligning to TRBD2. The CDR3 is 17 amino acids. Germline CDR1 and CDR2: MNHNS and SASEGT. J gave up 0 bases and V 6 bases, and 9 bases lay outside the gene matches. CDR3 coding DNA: TGTGCCAGCAGACGCCTAGCGGGAGGGAGGGCCTCCTACGAGCAGTACTTC. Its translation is CASRRLAGGRASYEQYF.

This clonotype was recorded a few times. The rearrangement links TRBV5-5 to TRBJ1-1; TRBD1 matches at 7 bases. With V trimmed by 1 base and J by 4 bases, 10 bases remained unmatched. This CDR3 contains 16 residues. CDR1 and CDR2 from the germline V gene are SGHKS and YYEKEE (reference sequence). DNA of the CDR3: TGTGCCAGCAGCTTGTGGACAGGAGGGACGATCACTGAAGCTTTCTTT. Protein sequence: CASSLWTGGTITEAFF.

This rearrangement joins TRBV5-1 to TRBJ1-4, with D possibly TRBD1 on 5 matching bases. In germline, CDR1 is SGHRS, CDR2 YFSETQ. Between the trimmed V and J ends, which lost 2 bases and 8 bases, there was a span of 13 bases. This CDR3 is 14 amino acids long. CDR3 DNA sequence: TGCGCCAGCAGCTTCGGGGCGGAACGGGAAAAACTGTTTTTT. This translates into CASSFGAEREKLFF.

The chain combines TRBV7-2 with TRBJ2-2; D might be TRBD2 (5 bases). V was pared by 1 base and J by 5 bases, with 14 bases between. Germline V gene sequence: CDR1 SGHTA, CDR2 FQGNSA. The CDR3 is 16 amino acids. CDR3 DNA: TGTGCCAGCAGCTTAGGCACGAGGGTCGGGACCGGGGAGCTGTTTTTT. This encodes CASSLGTRVGTGELFF.

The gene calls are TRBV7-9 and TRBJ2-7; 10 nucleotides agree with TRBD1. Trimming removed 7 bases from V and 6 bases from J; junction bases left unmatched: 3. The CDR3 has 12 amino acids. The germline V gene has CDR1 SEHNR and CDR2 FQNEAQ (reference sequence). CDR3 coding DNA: TGTGCCAGCACCGGGACAGGGGTCGAGCAGTACTTC. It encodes CASTGTGVEQYF.

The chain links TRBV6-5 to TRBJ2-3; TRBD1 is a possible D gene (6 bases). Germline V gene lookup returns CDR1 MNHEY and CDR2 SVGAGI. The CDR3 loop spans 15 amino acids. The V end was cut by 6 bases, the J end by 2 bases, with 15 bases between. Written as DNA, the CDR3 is TGTGCCAGCAGACCCACAGGGCCGGCCACAGATACGCAGTATTTT. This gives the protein CASRPTGPATDTQYF.

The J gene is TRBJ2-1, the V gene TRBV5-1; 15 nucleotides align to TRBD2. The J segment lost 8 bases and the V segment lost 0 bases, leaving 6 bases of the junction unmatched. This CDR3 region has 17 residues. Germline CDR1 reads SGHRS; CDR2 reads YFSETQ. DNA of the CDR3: TGCGCCAGCAGCTTGGAGGGACTAGCGGGGGGCCAGGATGAGCAGTTCTTC. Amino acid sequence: CASSLEGLAGGQDEQFF.

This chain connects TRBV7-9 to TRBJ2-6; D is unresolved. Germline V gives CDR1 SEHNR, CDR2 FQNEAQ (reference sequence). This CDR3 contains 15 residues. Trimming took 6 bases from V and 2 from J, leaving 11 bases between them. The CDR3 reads CASSQGSPGANVLTF. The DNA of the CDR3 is TGTGCCAGCAGTCAAGGGTCCCCTGGGGCCAACGTCCTGACTTTC.